A single sample is the source of the 20 T cell receptor beta chains below, sequenced in a study of cytomegalovirus exposure and HLA in healthy donors. Primers for the PCR totalled 60 Vbeta and 13 Jbeta. Assay: immunoSEQ multiplex PCR; the TCRdb copy retains only in-frame clones and omits some. The top ten clones hold less than 20% of a sample with a few hundred thousand clones, approximately 80% of them seen once. Material for sequencing was PBMCs. The receptor set was obtained from a man aged 35-49 years in good health and CMV-seronegative.

The V gene is TRBV14, the J gene TRBJ2-1, with a possible D match to TRBD2 (6 bases). Per the germline V gene, CDR1 is SGHDN and CDR2 is FVKESK. V was clipped by 1 base and J by 0 bases, with 10 bases between them. The CDR3 sequence is 16 residues long. The CDR3 protein is CASSQALALSYNEQFF. The CDR3 DNA follows: TGTGCCAGCAGCCAAGCGCTAGCGCTCTCCTACAATGAGCAGTTCTTC.

This rearrangement joins TRBV14 to TRBJ2-1; TRBD1 is a possible D gene (6 bases). Trimming removed 4 bases at V and 5 bases at J, with 12 bases between. Per the germline V gene, CDR1 is SGHDN and CDR2 is FVKESK. This CDR3 region has 14 residues. CDR3 residues: CASSPGVRNNEQFF. DNA of the CDR3: TGTGCCAGCAGCCCAGGGGTCAGGAACAATGAGCAGTTCTTC.

The chain is built from TRBV5-1 and TRBJ1-3; 7 bases map to TRBD1. CDR1 and CDR2 from the germline V gene are SGHRS and YFSETQ. V gave up 0 bases and J gave up 0 bases; unmatched junction bases: 6. The CDR3 covers 17 residues. This chain's CDR3 is CASSLAGTASSGNTIYF. The CDR3 coding sequence is TGCGCCAGCAGCTTGGCCGGGACAGCCAGCTCTGGAAACACCATATATTTT.

The rearrangement joins TRBV4-2 to TRBJ2-2, with TRBD2 identical over 11 bases. Germline V CDR1 and CDR2: LGHNA, YNFKEQ. The CDR3 loop spans 17 amino acids. The J segment lost 4 bases and the V segment lost 3 bases, leaving 7 bases of the junction unmatched. CDR3 DNA sequence: TGTGCCAGCAGCCAGCGACTAGCGGGGACTGTCACCGGGGAGCTGTTTTTT. Amino acids: CASSQRLAGTVTGELFF.

J is TRBJ2-2 and V is TRBV28, with TRBD1 matching over 9 bases. With 10 bases clipped from V and 1 base from J, the junction kept 4 bases outside the gene matches. The CDR3 runs to 14 residues. Germline assignment: CDR1 MDHEN and CDR2 SYDVKM. Here the CDR3 DNA reads TGTGCCATCGGACAGGGGATGAACACCGGGGAGCTGTTTTTT. Its translation is CAIGQGMNTGELFF.

This clone has just a few counts. The V call is TRBV15, the J call TRBJ2-3; 8 nucleotides match TRBD2. V shed 1 base, J shed 1 base, and the junction held 1 base outside the gene matches. The CDR3 sequence is 15 residues long. From germline, CDR1 is LNHNV and CDR2 YYDKDF (reference sequence). Here the CDR3 DNA reads TGTGCCACCAGCAGAGTGACTAGCGGCACAGATACGCAGTATTTT. Encoded protein: CATSRVTSGTDTQYF.

The rearrangement links TRBV5-1 to TRBJ2-2; possible D gene TRBD2, 5 bases. Germline lookup yields CDR1 SGHRS and CDR2 YFSETQ. CDR3 length equals 16 residues. With 7 bases removed from V and 0 bases from J, the gap between germline ends came to 16 bases. CDR3 in amino acids: CASLEYPGTNTGELFF. In nucleotides, the CDR3 is TGCGCCAGCCTAGAGTACCCGGGGACGAACACCGGGGAGCTGTTTTTT.

The V gene is TRBV18, the J gene TRBJ1-6; unclear D gene. V was clipped by 0 bases and J by 0 bases, with 6 bases between them. Germline-derived CDR1 and CDR2 are KGHSH and LQKENI. The CDR3 consists of 16 residues. CDR3 sequence (DNA): TGTGCCAGCTCACCACCGGGGAGCTCCTATAATTCACCCCTCCACTTT. Translated: CASSPPGSSYNSPLHF.

This clone came up a few times. V is TRBV7-9 and J is TRBJ2-3; maybe TRBD2 (5 bases). In germline, CDR1 is SEHNR, CDR2 FQNEAQ (reference sequence). The CDR3 extends over 14 amino acids. The ends were cut back, 9 bases at V and 2 bases at J, with 15 bases in the middle. The CDR3 sequence is CARGMPGNTDTQYF. CDR3 nucleotide sequence: TGTGCCAGGGGAATGCCGGGGAACACAGATACGCAGTATTTT. Full variable domain (missing parts from reference TRBV7-9 and TRBJ2-3): DTGVSQNPRHKITKRGQNVTFRCDPISEHNRLYWYRQTLGQGPEFLTYFQNEAQLEKSRLLSDRFSAERPKGSFSTLEIQRTEQGDSAMYLCARGMPGNTDTQYFGPGTRLTVL.

This clone came up a few times. This chain joins TRBV5-5 and TRBJ2-7; D gene uncertain. The CDR3 runs to 12 residues. Trimming left V 0 bases short and J 3 bases short, with 4 bases between. Germline loops: CDR1 SGHKS, CDR2 YYEKEE (reference sequence). The CDR3 sequence is CASSLELYEQYF. The CDR3 DNA is TGTGCCAGCAGCTTGGAGCTCTACGAGCAGTACTTC.

V usage is TRBV28 and J usage is TRBJ2-1, with 9 bases identical to TRBD2. The length of the CDR3 is 18 residues. J gave up 0 bases and V 6 bases, and 12 bases lay outside the gene matches. In germline, CDR1 is MDHEN, CDR2 SYDVKM. The CDR3 DNA follows: TGTGCCAGCAGCGGGGGTCTAGCGGGGCCAAGCTCCTACAATGAGCAGTTCTTC. Its translation: CASSGGLAGPSSYNEQFF.

V gene TRBV18 combines with J gene TRBJ2-3, with 9 bases matching TRBD1. In germline, CDR1 is KGHSH, CDR2 LQKENI. Trimming removed 3 bases from V and 4 bases from J; junction bases left unmatched: 5. There are 15 residues in the CDR3. The CDR3: CASSPGTGWPDTQYF. CDR3 in DNA: TGTGCCAGCTCACCGGGGACAGGGTGGCCAGATACGCAGTATTTT.

The chain has TRBV11-2 and TRBJ1-3, with 7 bases identical to TRBD1. The CDR3 totals 14 residues. CDR1 is SGHAT and CDR2 is FQNNGV in the germline V gene. V lost 2 bases and J lost 4; bases outside the gene matches: 2. The CDR3 loop is CASSLFRGGNTIYF. CDR3 bases: TGTGCCAGCAGCTTATTCAGGGGGGGAAACACCATATATTTT. Full variable domain (rest looked up from reference TRBV11-2 and TRBJ1-3): EAGVAQSPRYKIIEKRQSVAFWCNPISGHATLYWYQQILGQGPKLLIQFQNNGVVDDSQLPKDRFSAERLKGVDSTLKIQPAKLEDSAVYLCASSLFRGGNTIYFGEGSWLTVV.

This sequence joins TRBV10-3 and TRBJ1-5, with D possibly matching TRBD1 (5 bases). In germline, CDR1 is ENHRY, CDR2 SYGVKD. V lost 2 bases to trimming and J lost 4 bases, with 9 bases between them. This CDR3 contains 14 residues. The DNA for the CDR3 is TGTGCCATCAGTGAGGCCCAGGGTAATCAGCCCCAGCATTTT. It codes for CAISEAQGNQPQHF.

The V gene is TRBV21-1, the J gene TRBJ2-5; whether TRBD2, the table's D call, matches the DNA was not checked. TRBV21-1 is a pseudogene. The CDR3 is 11 residues long. Here the CDR3 reads CASSKFASSYF. The CDR3 DNA sequence: TGTGCCAGCAGCAAGTTTGCTAGCTCCTACTTC.

This clone came up a few times. The chain carries TRBV4-2 and TRBJ1-2, with 9 positions matching TRBD1. Germline-derived CDR1 and CDR2 are LGHNA and YNFKEQ. The length of the CDR3 is 15 residues. Trimming at V came to 1 base and at J to 8 bases, leaving 8 bases not matched to a gene. CDR3 protein: CASSQGGGQGVGYTF. The CDR3, as DNA: TGTGCCAGCAGCCAAGGGGGGGGACAGGGTGTCGGCTACACCTTC.

This sequence joins TRBV7-2 and TRBJ1-2, with 8 bases identical to TRBD1. The V segment lost 0 bases and the J segment 7 bases; nucleotides outside the gene matches: 7. The CDR3 is 15 residues long. In germline, CDR1 is SGHTA, CDR2 FQGNSA. This CDR3 is CASSLALRGQGGYTF. CDR3 coding DNA: TGTGCCAGCAGCTTAGCTCTCAGGGGGCAGGGTGGCTACACCTTC.

V and J are TRBV12-5 and TRBJ1-5, with 8 bases that match TRBD1. CDR3 size: 14 residues. Germline V gives CDR1 LGHNT, CDR2 FRNRAP. J was trimmed by 2 bases and V by 7 bases; bases with no gene match: 4. The CDR3 here is CASAETGGNQPQHF. CDR3 bases: TGTGCTAGTGCCGAGACAGGGGGCAATCAGCCCCAGCATTTT. The full variable domain, completed using reference TRBV12-5 and TRBJ1-5, is DARVTQTPRHKVTEMGQEVTMRCQPILGHNTVFWYRQTMMQGLELLAYFRNRAPLDDSGMPKDRFSAEMPDATLATLKIQPSEPRDSAVYFCASAETGGNQPQHFGDGTRLSIL.

The chain uses TRBV28 and TRBJ1-2, with TRBD1 matching 9 bases. The CDR3 sequence is 14 residues long. The germline CDR1 and CDR2 sequences are MDHEN and SYDVKM. The V segment lost 6 bases and the J segment 3 bases; nucleotides outside the gene matches: 5. This CDR3 is CASSQGQGHYGYTF. The CDR3 DNA reads TGTGCCAGCAGCCAGGGACAGGGTCACTATGGCTACACCTTC.

J is TRBJ2-2 and V is TRBV5-1, with D perhaps matching TRBD1 (7 bases). This CDR3 has 14 residues. Per the germline V gene, CDR1 is SGHRS and CDR2 is YFSETQ. V was shortened by 1 base and J by 5 bases, with 9 bases between the two germline ends. The CDR3 DNA sequence: TGCGCCAGCAGCTTGCAGGGGGGTACCGGGGAGCTGTTTTTT. The encoded protein is CASSLQGGTGELFF.